This TCR beta chain was sequenced during a study of response to subunit inactivated influenza vaccine (dated by TCRdb to 2016 to 2019). In terms of the full investigation: Deep quantitative T cell receptor repertoire profiling was used in the study to track responses to a trivalent subunit inactivated influenza vaccine. Here is what the overall study found, with its caveats: According to the authors, only a limited number of new T cells may be recruited by each seasonal influenza vaccination.

Comment on this clonotype: Its antigen specificity is not known. No per-base quality is available; no much larger clone lies one base away.

Library creation used RT-PCR. Data came from an Illumina HiSeq 2500. TCRdb reanalyzed the raw reads on its own, using fastp at Q25 for trimming and MiXCR for clone calling, and kept in-frame beta chains. Entries that share a CDR3 protein sequence are merged under the most common genes and DNA. The sample records hundreds of thousands of distinct CDR3 sequences, about 25% of which are singletons. 1.5% to 2% of the sample rests with the top ten. Here V drops 7 bases and J drops 5 bases, and the junction holds 3 bases not matched to any gene. Inclusive of the bounding cysteine and phenylalanine, the CDR3 is 11 residues long. The retained sequence is limited to the CDR3, 33 bases, with the frame set at the first base. CDR1 and CDR2, per the germline V gene, are SGHRS and YFSETQ.

In this chain, TRBV5-1 is recombined with TRBJ2-7, with 7 bases matching TRBD2. This receptor was identified in a man over 45 who received an inactivated influenza vaccine. Donor details come from another sample of the same person, matched by shared clones. Sequencing used CD4+ T cells sorted from PBMCs, obtained roughly 5 days after vaccination. The CDR3 is CASGDYHEQYF. The base sequence is TGCGCCAGCGGGGACTACCACGAGCAGTACTTC.